This T cell receptor beta chain originates from a study of shared T cell receptors in the human thymus. J gave up 0 bases and V 1 base, and 8 bases lay outside the gene matches. Germline CDR1 PRHDT, CDR2 FYEKMQ (reference sequence). This CDR3 is 18 amino acids long. Data came from immunoSEQ multiplex PCR; TCRdb stores just in-frame clones and leaves some out. The sample has hundreds of thousands of clones; around 78% are singletons. These data were likewise used in another study, on human thymus T cells. Per that paper: Healthy Finnish infants undergoing corrective surgery for congenital heart defects provided the donor material.

The receptor was derived from a boy less than two years old with a congenital heart defect. Sequencing input: thymocytes. V usage is TRBV13 and J usage is TRBJ2-1; TRBD2 aligns across 8 bases. CDR3 bases: TGTGCCAGCAGCTTAGTGGCGGGAGGCCTGAGCTCCTACAATGAGCAGTTCTTC. Protein sequence: CASSLVAGGLSSYNEQFF.